What follows are 11 T cell receptor beta chains derived from one specimen sequenced in a study of shared clonotypes between healthy human individuals. Produced via immunoSEQ multiplex PCR; TCRdb's table is partial and in-frame only. Seen here are approximately 2.5 million clones, more than 80% observed once, and the top ten hold around 0.14%. Sequencing used naive CD4+ T cells sorted from blood. The subset here: CD45RA+ positively selected. Receptor source: a man younger than 30 in good health.

This clone showed up just once. The J gene is TRBJ2-7, the V gene TRBV6-5; D perhaps matches TRBD2 (6 bases). With 2 bases removed from V and 1 base from J, the gap between germline ends came to 9 bases. This CDR3 contains 14 residues. The germline V gene encodes CDR1 MNHEY and CDR2 SVGAGI. Here the CDR3 reads CASSYGGKSYEQYF. CDR3 bases: TGTGCCAGCAGTTACGGGGGGAAGTCCTACGAGCAGTACTTC.

V and J are TRBV7-9 and TRBJ2-5, with D uncertain. Trimming pared 5 bases from V and 4 bases from J, leaving 17 bases between. The CDR3 runs to 15 residues. From germline, CDR1 is SEHNR and CDR2 FQNEAQ (reference sequence). The CDR3 nucleotides are TGTGCCAGCAGCGCCTATTGGTCGGCCACAGAGACCCAGTACTTC. Translation: CASSAYWSATETQYF.

For the CDR3, the DNA is TGCGCCAGCAGCCATGGCCAGACAGGGTCAAATCAGCCCCAGCATTTT. It yields the protein CASSHGQTGSNQPQHF. The rearrangement links TRBV4-1 to TRBJ1-5, with 7 bases lining up with TRBD1. Germline-derived CDR1 and CDR2 are MGHRA and YSYEKL. J gave up 4 bases and V 3 bases, and 9 bases lay outside the gene matches. The length of the CDR3 is 16 residues.

The V and J genes are TRBV29-1 and TRBJ1-1, with D uncertain. CDR1 is SQVTM, CDR2 ANQGSEA, per germline. CDR3 length: 10 residues. V lost 5 bases to trimming and J lost 0 bases, with 1 base between them. The CDR3 DNA sequence: TGCAGCGTTATGAACACTGAAGCTTTCTTT. Translating it yields CSVMNTEAFF.

This sequence joins TRBV5-4 and TRBJ1-3; no clear D gene. V lost 3 bases, J lost 0 bases, and 10 bases lay in between. Germline-derived CDR1 and CDR2 are SGHNT and YYREEE (reference sequence). This CDR3 spans 15 amino acids. Written as DNA, the CDR3 is TGTGCCAGCAGCTCCGACATTTACTCTGGAAACACCATATATTTT. Protein sequence: CASSSDIYSGNTIYF.

This clone turned up a few times. The rearrangement uses TRBV29-1 and TRBJ1-2; D gene uncertain. Germline CDR1 SQVTM, CDR2 ANQGSEA. The CDR3 loop spans 11 amino acids. Trimming took off 2 bases at V and 8 bases at J, with 9 bases between the two ends. CDR3 protein: CSVESFGGYTF. The CDR3 bases are TGCAGCGTTGAATCCTTCGGGGGCTACACCTTC.

This clone appeared a single time. The V call is TRBV5-3, the J call TRBJ1-6; 8 bases line up with TRBD1. TRBV5-3 falls under the ORF class, with uncertain function. The ends lost 3 bases at V and 10 bases at J; junction bases unmatched: 12. The CDR3 has 16 amino acids. The DNA of the CDR3 is TGTGCCAGAAGCTCTTGGAGGACAGGGCAGGCCTCACCCCTCCACTTT. Protein product: CARSSWRTGQASPLHF.

This clone has just one count. CDR3 sequence (DNA): TGTGCCAGCGCCTTTGAGGGGAGGACTGAAGCTTTCTTT. It specifies CASAFEGRTEAFF. V and J are TRBV28 and TRBJ1-1, with a possible D match to TRBD1 (5 bases). Trimming pared 8 bases from V and 5 bases from J, leaving 15 bases between. Germline lookup yields CDR1 MDHEN and CDR2 SYDVKM. The CDR3 runs 13 residues.

This chain connects TRBV9 to TRBJ1-4; TRBD1 might be the D (5 bases). V was clipped by 4 bases and J by 6 bases, with 16 bases between them. The CDR3 is 15 amino acids. Germline CDR1 SGDLS, CDR2 YYNGEE. CDR3 region: CASSPRAAGDEKLFF. The CDR3 bases are TGTGCCAGCAGCCCCCGGGCCGCGGGGGATGAAAAACTGTTTTTT.

The rearrangement uses TRBV30 and TRBJ2-1; TRBD2 matches at 7 bases. Germline-derived CDR1 and CDR2 are GTSNPN and SVGIG (reference sequence). V shed 4 bases and J 0 bases; nucleotides not matched to a gene: 3. The CDR3 totals 14 residues. CDR3: CAWKPSGSYNEQFF. The CDR3 DNA sequence: TGTGCCTGGAAACCTAGCGGCTCCTACAATGAGCAGTTCTTC.

The chain joins TRBV2 to TRBJ2-5; no reliable D call. The germline gives CDR1 SNHLY, CDR2 FYNNEI. CDR3 length equals 12 residues. The V end was cut by 11 bases, the J end by 5 bases, with 15 bases between. CDR3 in DNA: TGTGCCGTGAAAGAGCTAACGGAGACCCAGTACTTC. Its protein product is CAVKELTETQYF.